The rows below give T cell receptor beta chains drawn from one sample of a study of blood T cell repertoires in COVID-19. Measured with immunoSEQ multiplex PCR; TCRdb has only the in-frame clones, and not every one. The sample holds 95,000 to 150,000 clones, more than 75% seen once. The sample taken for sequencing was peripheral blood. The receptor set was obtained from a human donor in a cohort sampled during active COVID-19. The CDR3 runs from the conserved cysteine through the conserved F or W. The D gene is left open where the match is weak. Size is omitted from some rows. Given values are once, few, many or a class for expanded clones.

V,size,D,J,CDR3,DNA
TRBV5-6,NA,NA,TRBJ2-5,CASSSDIEETQYF,TGTGCCAGCAGCTCGGACATCGAAGAGACCCAGTACTTC
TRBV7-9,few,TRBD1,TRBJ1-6,CASSPGTEYNSPLHF,TGTGCCAGCAGCCCCGGGACAGAATATAATTCACCCCTCCACTTT
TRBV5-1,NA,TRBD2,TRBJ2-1,CASSSGGTSGTNEQFF,TGCGCCAGCAGCTCCGGCGGGACTAGCGGGACGAATGAGCAGTTCTTC
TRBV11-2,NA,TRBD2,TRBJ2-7,CASSLVGGSLYEQYF,TGTGCCAGCAGCTTAGTGGGGGGGAGCCTCTACGAGCAGTACTTC
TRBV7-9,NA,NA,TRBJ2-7,CASSPTAVADPYEQYF,TGTGCCAGCAGCCCGACGGCCGTAGCGGACCCCTACGAGCAGTACTTC
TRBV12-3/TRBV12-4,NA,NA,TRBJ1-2,CASSLAGGYGYTF,TGTGCCAGCAGTTTAGCGGGGGGGTATGGCTACACCTTC
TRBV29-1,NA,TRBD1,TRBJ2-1,CSVPNRDRGRGNEQFF,TGCAGCGTCCCCAACCGGGACAGGGGGCGCGGCAATGAGCAGTTCTTC
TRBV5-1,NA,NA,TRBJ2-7,CASSLVGPRYEQYF,TGCGCCAGCAGCTTGGTTGGCCCGAGGTACGAGCAGTACTTC
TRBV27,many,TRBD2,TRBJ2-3,CASSSPTAGGYTDTQYF,TGTGCCAGCAGTTCCCCGACAGCGGGGGGCTACACAGATACGCAGTATTTT
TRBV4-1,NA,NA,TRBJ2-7,CASSHRVGGHAHEQYF,TGCGCCAGCAGCCACCGGGTGGGGGGGCACGCCCACGAGCAGTACTTC
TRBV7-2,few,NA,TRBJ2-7,CASSYRDIGGEQYF,TGTGCCAGCAGCTACCGGGACATAGGTGGCGAGCAGTACTTC
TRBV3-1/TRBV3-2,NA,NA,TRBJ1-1,CASSQNHRNTEAFF,TGTGCCAGCAGCCAGAATCACAGGAACACTGAAGCTTTCTTT
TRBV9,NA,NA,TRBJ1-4,CASSVEGRGSEKLFF,TGTGCCAGCAGCGTAGAGGGCAGGGGTAGTGAAAAACTGTTTTTT
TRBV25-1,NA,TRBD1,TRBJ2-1,CASSDAGQGNYNEQFF,TGTGCCAGCAGTGACGCGGGACAGGGAAACTACAATGAGCAGTTCTTC
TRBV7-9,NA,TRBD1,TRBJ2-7,CASSSQGSGEQYF,TGTGCCAGCAGCTCACAGGGGTCCGGCGAGCAGTACTTC
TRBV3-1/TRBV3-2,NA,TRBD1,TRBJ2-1,CASSPSVPGQGNNEQFF,TGTGCCAGCAGCCCATCGGTCCCGGGACAGGGTAACAATGAGCAGTTCTTC